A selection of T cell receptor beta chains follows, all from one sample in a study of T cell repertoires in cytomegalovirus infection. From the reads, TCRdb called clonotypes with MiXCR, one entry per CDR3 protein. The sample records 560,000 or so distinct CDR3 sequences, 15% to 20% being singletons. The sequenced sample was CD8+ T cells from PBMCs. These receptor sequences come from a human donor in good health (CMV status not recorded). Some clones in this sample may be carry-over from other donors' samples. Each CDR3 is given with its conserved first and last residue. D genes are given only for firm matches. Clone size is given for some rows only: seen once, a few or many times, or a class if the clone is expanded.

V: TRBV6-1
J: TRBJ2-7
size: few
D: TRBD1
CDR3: CASSFNRDRAYEQYF
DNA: TGTGCCAGCAGTTTCAACCGGGACAGGGCCTACGAGCAGTACTTC

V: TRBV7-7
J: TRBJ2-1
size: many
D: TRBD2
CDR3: CASSPRGSGRSSYNEQFF
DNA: TGTGCTAGCAGCCCCCGGGGTAGCGGGAGGTCCTCCTACAATGAGCAGTTCTTC

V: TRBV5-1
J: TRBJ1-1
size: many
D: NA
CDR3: CASSFGSDGTEAFF
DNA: TGCGCCAGCAGCTTTGGCTCTGATGGGACTGAAGCTTTCTTT

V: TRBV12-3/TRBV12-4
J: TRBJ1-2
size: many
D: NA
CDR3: CASSLDDPRGYTF
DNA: TGTGCCAGCAGCCTCGACGATCCGAGGGGCTACACCTTC

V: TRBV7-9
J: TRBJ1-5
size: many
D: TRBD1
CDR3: CASSPEGTGKGFEGNQPQHF
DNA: TGTGCCAGCAGCCCAGAAGGGACAGGCAAAGGGTTCGAGGGCAATCAGCCCCAGCATTTT

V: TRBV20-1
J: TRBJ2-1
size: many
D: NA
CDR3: CSARATGDPYNEQFF
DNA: TGCAGTGCTAGAGCCACGGGGGACCCCTACAATGAGCAGTTCTTC

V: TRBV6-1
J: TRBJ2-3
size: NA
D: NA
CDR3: CASSEARTGLTDTQYF
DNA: TGTGCCAGCAGTGAAGCTCGCACCGGACTCACAGATACGCAGTATTTT

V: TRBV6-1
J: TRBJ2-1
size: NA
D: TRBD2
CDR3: CASSERLGTSGSEEQFF
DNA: TGTGCCAGCAGTGAAAGGCTCGGGACTAGCGGGAGTGAGGAGCAGTTCTTC

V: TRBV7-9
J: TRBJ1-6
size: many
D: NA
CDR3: CASSLGGALGSPLHF
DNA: TGTGCCAGCAGCTTAGGCGGCGCCCTGGGATCACCCCTCCACTTT

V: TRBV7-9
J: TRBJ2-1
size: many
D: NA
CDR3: CASSPWDLNEQFF
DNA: TGTGCCAGCAGCCCCTGGGACCTCAATGAGCAGTTCTTC

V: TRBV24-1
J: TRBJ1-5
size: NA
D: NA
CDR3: CATSDTQGYQPQHF
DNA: TGTGCCACCAGTGATACCCAGGGATATCAGCCCCAGCATTTT

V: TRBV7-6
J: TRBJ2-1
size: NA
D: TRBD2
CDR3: CASSELAGGHNEQLF
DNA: TGTGCCAGCAGCGAACTAGCGGGGGGGCACAATGAGCAGTTATTC

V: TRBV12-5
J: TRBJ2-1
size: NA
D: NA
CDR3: CASGGLLGRNEQFF
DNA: TGTGCTAGTGGTGGCCTTTTGGGCAGGAATGAGCAGTTCTTC

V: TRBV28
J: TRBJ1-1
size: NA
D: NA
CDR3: CASRSKGENTEAFF
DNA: TGTGCCAGCAGAAGCAAAGGGGAGAACACTGAAGCTTTCTTT

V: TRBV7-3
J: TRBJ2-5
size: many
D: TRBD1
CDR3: CASSLSRLTGEETQYF
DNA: TGTGCCAGCAGCTTAAGCCGGTTAACAGGGGAAGAGACCCAGTACTTC

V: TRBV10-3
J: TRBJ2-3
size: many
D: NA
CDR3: CAISEGARLNPSTDTQYF
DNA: TGTGCCATCAGTGAGGGGGCCAGGCTAAATCCTAGCACAGATACGCAGTATTTT

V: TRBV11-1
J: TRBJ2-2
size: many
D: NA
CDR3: CASSFGRVITGELFF
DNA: TGTGCCAGCAGCTTCGGCAGGGTGATAACCGGGGAGCTGTTTTTT

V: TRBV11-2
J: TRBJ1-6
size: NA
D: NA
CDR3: CASSSGTLSSYNSPLHF
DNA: TGTGCCAGCAGTTCCGGGACCCTGAGCTCCTATAATTCACCCCTCCACTTT

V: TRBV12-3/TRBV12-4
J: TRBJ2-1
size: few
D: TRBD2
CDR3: CASLFSGGRDEQFF
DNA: TGTGCCAGCCTTTTTAGCGGGGGCAGGGATGAGCAGTTCTTC

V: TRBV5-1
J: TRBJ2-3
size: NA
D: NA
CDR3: CASSFRGRGYTDTQYF
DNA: TGCGCCAGCAGCTTTCGAGGGAGGGGGTACACAGATACGCAGTATTTT

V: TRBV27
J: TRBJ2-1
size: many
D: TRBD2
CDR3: CASSFLYTSGGIDNEQFF
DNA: TGTGCCAGCAGTTTTCTCTATACTAGCGGGGGGATAGACAATGAGCAGTTCTTC

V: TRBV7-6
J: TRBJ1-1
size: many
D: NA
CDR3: CASRPDRYNTEAFF
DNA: TGTGCCAGCAGACCTGACAGGTATAACACTGAAGCTTTCTTT

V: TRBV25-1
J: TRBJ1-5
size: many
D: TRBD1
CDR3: CASSGRGLQQPQHF
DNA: TGTGCCAGCAGTGGCAGGGGGCTGCAACAGCCCCAGCATTTT

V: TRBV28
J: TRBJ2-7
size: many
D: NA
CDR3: CASSLSTGSRKNPPYEQYF
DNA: TGTGCCAGCAGTTTGTCTACAGGGTCTAGAAAGAATCCTCCCTACGAGCAGTACTTC

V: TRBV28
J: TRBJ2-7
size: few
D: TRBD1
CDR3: CASSSWTGVEQYF
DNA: TGTGCCAGCAGCTCCTGGACAGGGGTCGAGCAGTACTTC

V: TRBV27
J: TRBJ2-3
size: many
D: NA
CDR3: CASRPEGLADTQYF
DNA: TGTGCCAGCAGGCCAGAGGGTCTCGCAGATACGCAGTATTTT

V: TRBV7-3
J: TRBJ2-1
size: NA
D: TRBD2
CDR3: CASSKSGSDNEQFF
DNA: TGTGCCAGCAGCAAAAGCGGGAGCGACAATGAGCAGTTCTTC

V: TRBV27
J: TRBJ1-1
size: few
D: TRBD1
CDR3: CASSLAQGGTEAFF
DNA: TGTGCCAGCAGTTTAGCTCAGGGGGGCACTGAAGCTTTCTTT

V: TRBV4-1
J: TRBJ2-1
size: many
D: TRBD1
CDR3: CASSFSGTGRTDEQFF
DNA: TGCGCCAGCAGCTTTTCCGGGACAGGGAGGACGGATGAGCAGTTCTTC

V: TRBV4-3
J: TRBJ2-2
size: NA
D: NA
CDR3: CASSQDWGLKTGELFF
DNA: TGCGCCAGCAGCCAAGATTGGGGCCTCAAGACCGGGGAGCTGTTTTTT

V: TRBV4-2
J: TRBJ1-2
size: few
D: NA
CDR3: CASSQATRQSGYGYTF
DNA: TGTGCCAGCAGCCAAGCTACCCGACAGTCCGGCTATGGCTACACCTTC

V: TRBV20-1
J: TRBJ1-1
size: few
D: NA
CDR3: CSAQMPLNTEAFF
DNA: TGCAGTGCTCAAATGCCCCTAAACACTGAAGCTTTCTTT

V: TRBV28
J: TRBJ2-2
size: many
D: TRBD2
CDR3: CASSLWTSADGELFF
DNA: TGTGCCAGCAGTTTATGGACTAGCGCTGACGGGGAGCTGTTTTTT

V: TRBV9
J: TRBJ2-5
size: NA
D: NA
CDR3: CASSQAYGAKETQYF
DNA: TGTGCCAGCAGTCAGGCCTACGGCGCGAAAGAGACCCAGTACTTC

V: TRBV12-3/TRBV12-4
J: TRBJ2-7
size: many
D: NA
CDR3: CASSLEKWQQYF
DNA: TGTGCCAGCAGTTTAGAGAAATGGCAGCAGTACTTC

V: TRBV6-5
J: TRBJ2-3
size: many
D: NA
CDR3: CASSYTDDTDTQYF
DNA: TGTGCCAGCAGTTACACGGACGACACAGATACGCAGTATTTT

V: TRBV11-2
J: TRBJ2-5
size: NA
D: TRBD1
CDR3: CASRSPGQGEETQYF
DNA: TGTGCCAGCAGATCCCCGGGACAGGGAGAAGAGACCCAGTACTTC

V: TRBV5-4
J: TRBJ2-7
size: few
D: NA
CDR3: CASSETREDYEQYF
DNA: TGTGCCAGCAGCGAAACCAGGGAGGATTACGAGCAGTACTTC

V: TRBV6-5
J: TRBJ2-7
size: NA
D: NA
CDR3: CASSRPDSYEQYF
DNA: TGTGCCAGCAGCCGCCCGGATAGCTACGAGCAGTACTTC

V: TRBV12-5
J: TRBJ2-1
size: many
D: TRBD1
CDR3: CASGLARTGGSYNEQFF
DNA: TGTGCTAGTGGTTTGGCTCGGACAGGGGGATCCTACAATGAGCAGTTCTTC

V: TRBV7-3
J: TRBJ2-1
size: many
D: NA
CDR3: CASSLKGSENDNEQFF
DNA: TGTGCCAGCAGCTTAAAGGGCAGTGAGAACGACAATGAGCAGTTCTTC

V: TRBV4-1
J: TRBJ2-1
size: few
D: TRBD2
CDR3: CASSQELGLAFNEQFF
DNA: TGCGCCAGCAGCCAAGAATTGGGACTAGCTTTCAATGAGCAGTTCTTC

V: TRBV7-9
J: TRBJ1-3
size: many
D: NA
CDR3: CASSITQAGGNTIYF
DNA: TGTGCCAGCAGCATAACGCAGGCGGGAGGAAACACCATATATTTT

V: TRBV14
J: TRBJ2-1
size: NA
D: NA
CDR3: CASSQDLTNEQFF
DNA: TGTGCCAGCAGCCAAGATTTAACGAATGAGCAGTTCTTC

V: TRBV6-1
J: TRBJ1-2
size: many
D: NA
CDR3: CASSEGERGYGYTF
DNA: TGTGCCAGCAGTGAAGGGGAAAGGGGCTATGGCTACACCTTC

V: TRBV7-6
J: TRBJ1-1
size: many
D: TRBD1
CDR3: CATKYRQGKDTEAFF
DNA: TGTGCCACCAAATACCGACAGGGGAAGGACACTGAAGCTTTCTTT

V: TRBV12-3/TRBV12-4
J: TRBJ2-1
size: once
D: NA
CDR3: CASSRINEQFF
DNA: TGTGCCAGCAGCCGGATAAATGAGCAGTTCTTC

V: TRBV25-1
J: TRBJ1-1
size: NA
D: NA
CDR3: CAGSDRGQNTEAFF
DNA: TGTGCCGGCAGTGATCGCGGGCAGAACACTGAAGCTTTCTTT